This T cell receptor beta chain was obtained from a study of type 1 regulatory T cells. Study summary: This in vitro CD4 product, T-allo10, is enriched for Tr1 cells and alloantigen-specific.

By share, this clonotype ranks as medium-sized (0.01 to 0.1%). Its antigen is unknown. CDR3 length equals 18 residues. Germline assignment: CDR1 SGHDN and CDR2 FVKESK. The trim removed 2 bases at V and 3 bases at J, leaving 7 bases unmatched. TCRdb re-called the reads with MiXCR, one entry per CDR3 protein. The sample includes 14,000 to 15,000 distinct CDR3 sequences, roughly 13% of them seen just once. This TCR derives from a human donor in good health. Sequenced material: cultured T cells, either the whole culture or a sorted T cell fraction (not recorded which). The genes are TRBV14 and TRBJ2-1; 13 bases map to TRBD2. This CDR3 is CASSQYITSGRVYNEQFF. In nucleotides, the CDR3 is TGTGCCAGCAGCCAATACATCACTAGCGGGAGGGTCTACAATGAGCAGTTCTTC.